This T cell receptor (beta chain) was recorded in a study of PD-1 blockade in classical Hodgkin lymphoma. Study-level findings and limits: Newly diagnosed patients were said to have less baseline TCR diversity than healthy donors did. Possible causes of repertoire differences, disease activity or prior therapy, remain undefined.

Clones were read by immunoSEQ multiplex PCR, and TCRdb kept only the in-frame ones, dropping some. The data contain about 10,000 clones, 91% of them singletons. Time point denoted: newly diagnosed, previously untreated cHL patient sample. Isolated CD8+ T cells were derived from thawed PBMCs through magnetic negative selection. Untreated, newly diagnosed classical Hodgkin lymphoma PBMCs were used for comparison. The V and J ends lost 0 bases and 0 bases respectively, with 14 bases between them. The length of the CDR3 is 17 residues. Germline V CDR1 and CDR2: LGHNA, YSLEER. A note on this clone: Antigen unknown.

This TCR came from a human donor with classical Hodgkin lymphoma. J is TRBJ1-2 and V is TRBV4-3; D gene uncertain. Sequencing used CD8+ T cells from blood. The CDR3 region has the DNA TGCGCCAGCAGCCAAGAGGGCTGGTCAGGAGCTAACTATGGCTACACCTTC. Protein: CASSQEGWSGANYGYTF.